This is a list of T cell receptor beta chains from one sample in a study of T cell responses to AZD1222 COVID-19 vaccine. TCRdb keeps only in-frame clones here, not all; method: immunoSEQ multiplex PCR. The sample records some 150,000 clones, around nine tenths being singletons. Specimen: peripheral blood, collected on day 0 of MenACWY control vaccination. These receptors all come from an adult in good health. The CDR3 runs from the conserved cysteine through the conserved F or W. A D gene is named only where the DNA matches it firmly. Some rows mark clone size as missing; the rest say once, few, many or name a class of expanded clone.

TRBV30	TRBD1	TRBJ1-4	NA	TGTGCCTGCGGGACAGGGGATGAAAAACTGTTTTTT	CACGTGDEKLFF
TRBV2	TRBD1	TRBJ1-1	NA	TGTGCCAGCACTCGACAGGGGAACACTGAAGCTTTCTTT	CASTRQGNTEAFF
TRBV27	NA	TRBJ1-2	NA	TGTGCCAGCAGTTTATCGAAGGGACCCTATGGCTACACCTTC	CASSLSKGPYGYTF
TRBV14	TRBD1	TRBJ1-1	NA	TGTGCCAGCAGCCAAGATGTGGGGACAGGGCGCTCTGAAGCTTTCTTT	CASSQDVGTGRSEAFF
TRBV12-5	NA	TRBJ1-3	NA	TGTGCTAGTGGTTTTCTAGGGCGCTCTGGAAACACCATATATTTT	CASGFLGRSGNTIYF
TRBV6-5	NA	TRBJ1-2	NA	TGTGCCAGCAGCCTCCGGGGGGCTGTTAACTATGGCTACACCTTC	CASSLRGAVNYGYTF
TRBV19	TRBD2	TRBJ2-7	NA	TGTGCCAGTAGTATAGATGGGGGACTAGCGGGAGCCATCTACGAGCAGTACTTC	CASSIDGGLAGAIYEQYF
TRBV28	NA	TRBJ2-3	NA	TGTGCCAGCAGGTACCCCGGGACTAGCACAGATACGCAGTATTTT	CASRYPGTSTDTQYF
TRBV7-3	TRBD1	TRBJ2-1	NA	TGTGCCAGCAGCTCAACGGGACAGGGGAGGAATGAGCAGTTCTTC	CASSSTGQGRNEQFF
TRBV18	NA	TRBJ2-7	NA	TGTGCCAGCTCACCCGGTACCTACGAGCAGTACTTC	CASSPGTYEQYF
TRBV15	TRBD2	TRBJ2-7	NA	TGTGCCACCAGCAGAGTGAGCGGGAGGGCCGTCGAGCAGTACTTC	CATSRVSGRAVEQYF
TRBV27	NA	TRBJ2-7	NA	TGTGCCAGCAGTTTTAGCAGGGCCAAAACCTACGAGCAGTACTTC	CASSFSRAKTYEQYF
TRBV5-5	NA	TRBJ1-2	NA	TGTGCCAGCAGCTTAGTGCAGGGGAGAAACTATGGCTACACCTTC	CASSLVQGRNYGYTF
TRBV7-9	NA	TRBJ2-1	NA	TGTGCCAGCAGCAGAGGGCCGGGCTCCTACAATGAGCAGTTCTTC	CASSRGPGSYNEQFF
TRBV30	NA	TRBJ2-7	NA	TGTGCCTGGAGTCCCTCCCCGTTTCGCTCCTACGAGCAGTACTTC	CAWSPSPFRSYEQYF
TRBV28	TRBD1	TRBJ1-1	NA	TGTGCCAGCAGTCCCTCAAAACAGGGGTACCCCCAAGCTTTCTTT	CASSPSKQGYPQAFF
TRBV28	TRBD1	TRBJ2-2	once	TGTGCCGGACAGGGTAGGGTCGGGGAGCTGTTTTTT	CAGQGRVGELFF
TRBV28	NA	TRBJ1-2	NA	TGTGCCAGCAGTTCGCTCAGGATCAACTATGGCTACACCTTC	CASSSLRINYGYTF
TRBV28	NA	TRBJ1-5	NA	TGTGCCAGCATCCGTGGGGGGTTTTATCAGCCCCAGCATTTT	CASIRGGFYQPQHF
TRBV2	TRBD1	TRBJ2-5	NA	TGTGCCAGCAGTGCCCAGACAGGGGACGCGGAGACCCAGTACTTC	CASSAQTGDAETQYF
TRBV7-9	NA	TRBJ2-3	once	TGTGCCAGCAGCTTTATTAGCGGTAGCACAGATACGCAGTATTTT	CASSFISGSTDTQYF
TRBV30	NA	TRBJ2-2	NA	TGTGCCTGCATCGCCCCCCGGGCTCTGAACACCGGGGAGCTGTTTTTT	CACIAPRALNTGELFF
TRBV19	TRBD2	TRBJ2-7	NA	TGTGCCAGTAGCCCGGGGGGTGTCGGCTCCTACGAGCAGTACTTC	CASSPGGVGSYEQYF
TRBV12-5	NA	TRBJ2-1	NA	TGTGCTAGTGGCGGGGGCTATGAGCAGTTCTTC	CASGGGYEQFF
TRBV2	TRBD1	TRBJ1-3	once	TGTGCCAACCAGGACAGGGGTGGAAACACCATATATTTT	CANQDRGGNTIYF
TRBV15	TRBD1	TRBJ1-6	NA	TGTGCCACCGCGGGACAGTATAATTCACCCCTCCACTTT	CATAGQYNSPLHF
TRBV24-1	NA	TRBJ1-5	NA	TGTGCCACCAGTGCGGCCGGGGAGCAGCCCCAGCATTTT	CATSAAGEQPQHF
TRBV27	TRBD1	TRBJ1-6	few	TGTGCCAGCAGTCCCGGACAGGGTGCCATCTCCTATAATTCACCCCTCCACTTT	CASSPGQGAISYNSPLHF
TRBV3-1/TRBV3-2	TRBD1	TRBJ2-7	NA	TGTGCCAGCAGCCAGGACAGGGGGCGTTACGAGCAGTACTTC	CASSQDRGRYEQYF
TRBV7-8	NA	TRBJ1-1	NA	TGTGCCAGCAGCCCCGGAGGTGGTTCCACTGAAGCTTTCTTT	CASSPGGGSTEAFF
TRBV14	TRBD2	TRBJ2-5	once	TGTGCCAGCAGCCAAGGCGGGACTAGCAGAGAGACCCAGTACTTC	CASSQGGTSRETQYF
TRBV6-5	TRBD1	TRBJ2-7	NA	TGTGCCAGCAGTTACTCCGACAGGGGTTCCTACGAGCAGTACTTC	CASSYSDRGSYEQYF
TRBV3-1/TRBV3-2	NA	TRBJ2-1	NA	TGTGCCAGCAGCCCTTGGGACTGGGACAACAATGAGCAGTTCTTC	CASSPWDWDNNEQFF
TRBV10-3	NA	TRBJ2-2	NA	TGTGCCATCAGTGAGTCCACGGGTACGAACACCGGGGAGCTGTTTTTT	CAISESTGTNTGELFF
TRBV5-5	NA	TRBJ1-5	once	TGTGCCAGCAGCTTGGCCTGGCAGGATCAGCCCCAGCATTTT	CASSLAWQDQPQHF
TRBV3-1/TRBV3-2	NA	TRBJ2-7	NA	TGTGCCAGCAGCCAAGCGGAACTCCGACTACGGGGCTCCTACGAGCAGTACTTC	CASSQAELRLRGSYEQYF
TRBV2	NA	TRBJ2-1	NA	TGTGCCAGGTCAACGTTTCGGAATGAGCAGTTCTTC	CARSTFRNEQFF
TRBV4-2	TRBD2	TRBJ2-5	NA	TGTGCCAGCAGCCAAGGACTAGCGGATAAAGAGACCCAGTACTTC	CASSQGLADKETQYF
TRBV7-2	NA	TRBJ1-5	NA	TGTGCCAGCAGCTCCCAGTACAATCAGCCCCAGCATTTT	CASSSQYNQPQHF
TRBV19	TRBD1	TRBJ1-2	NA	TGTGCCAGTAGTCTCGGACAGGGACAACACTATGGCTACACCTTC	CASSLGQGQHYGYTF
TRBV27	NA	TRBJ1-2	NA	TGTGCCAGCGGCCAGGGCTATGGCTACACCTTC	CASGQGYGYTF
TRBV5-6	NA	TRBJ1-2	NA	TGTGCCAGCAGCTCCACAGGAGGGTACTATGGCTACACCTTC	CASSSTGGYYGYTF
TRBV10-3	NA	TRBJ2-1	NA	TGTGCCATCGGGCGACTAGAGAGCGATGAGCAGTTCTTC	CAIGRLESDEQFF
TRBV18	TRBD2	TRBJ2-3	NA	TGTGCCAGCTCACAGATGGGACTAGCCCCCACAGATACGCAGTATTTT	CASSQMGLAPTDTQYF
TRBV6-6	NA	TRBJ1-6	NA	TGTGCCAGCACCCTAGGGGGGCGGAGGGCTTCCCTCCACTTT	CASTLGGRRASLHF
TRBV27	NA	TRBJ2-2	NA	TGTGCCAGCAGTCTAATAGGCACCGGGGAGCTGTTTTTT	CASSLIGTGELFF
TRBV9	TRBD1	TRBJ1-2	NA	TGTGCCAGCAGCGTAGGTCGGGACAGATTCTATGGCTACACCTTC	CASSVGRDRFYGYTF
TRBV6-5	NA	TRBJ1-2	NA	TGTGCCAGCAGGGATTTTAACTATGGCTACACCTTC	CASRDFNYGYTF
TRBV19	NA	TRBJ1-3	NA	TGTGCCAGTACTCTCCAGGCCTTCTCTGGAAACACCATATATTTT	CASTLQAFSGNTIYF
TRBV18	NA	TRBJ1-1	NA	TGTGCCAGCTCACCACCGAGCCGGAGAAACCTTGAAGCTTTCTTT	CASSPPSRRNLEAFF
TRBV15	NA	TRBJ1-5	NA	TGTGCCACCAGCAGAGATAGAACCAGCAATCAGCCCCAGCATTTT	CATSRDRTSNQPQHF
TRBV7-9	TRBD2	TRBJ2-7	once	TGTGCCAGCAGCTATAGCGGGACCGGATGGGAGCAGTACTTC	CASSYSGTGWEQYF
TRBV11-2	TRBD2	TRBJ2-7	NA	TGTGCCAGCAGCGTTAGCGGGAGTTACGAGCAGTACTTC	CASSVSGSYEQYF
TRBV29-1	NA	TRBJ1-1	NA	TGCAGCGGGACATCGAACACTGAAGCTTTCTTT	CSGTSNTEAFF
TRBV6-6	NA	TRBJ2-2	NA	TGTGCCAGCACCCAACTCCCGGGGGGCGGCGGGGAGCTGTTTTTT	CASTQLPGGGGELFF
TRBV27	NA	TRBJ2-7	NA	TGTGCCAGCAGTTTGGGCATGGGGGCCTACGAGCAGTACTTC	CASSLGMGAYEQYF
TRBV3-1/TRBV3-2	TRBD1	TRBJ1-1	NA	TGTGCCAGCAGCCTGGACAGGGTAGCTTTCTTT	CASSLDRVAFF
TRBV9	NA	TRBJ1-1	NA	TGTGCCAGCAGCATGACAAAGAACACTGAAGCTTTCTTT	CASSMTKNTEAFF
TRBV10-3	NA	TRBJ1-1	NA	TGTGCCATCACTGAAGGAGTCGACACTGAAGCTTTCTTT	CAITEGVDTEAFF
TRBV25-1	TRBD1	TRBJ1-2	once	TGTGCCAGCAGTGGGGGACAGGGGGCCCTTGTTGGCTACACCTTC	CASSGGQGALVGYTF